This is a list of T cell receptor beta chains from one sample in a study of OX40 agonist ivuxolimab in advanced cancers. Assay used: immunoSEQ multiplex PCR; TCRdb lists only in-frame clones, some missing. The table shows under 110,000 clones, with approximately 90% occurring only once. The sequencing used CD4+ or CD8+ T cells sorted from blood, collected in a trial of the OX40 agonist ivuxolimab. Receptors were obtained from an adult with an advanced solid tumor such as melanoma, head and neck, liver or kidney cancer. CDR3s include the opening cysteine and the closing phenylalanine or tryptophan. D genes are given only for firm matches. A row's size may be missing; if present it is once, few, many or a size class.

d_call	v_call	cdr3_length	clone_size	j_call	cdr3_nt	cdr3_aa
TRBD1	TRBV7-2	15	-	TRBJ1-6	TGTGCCAGCAGCACCAGGGGACAGGGGGATTCACCCCTCCACTTT	CASSTRGQGDSPLHF
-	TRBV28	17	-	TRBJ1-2	TGTGCCAGCACCCCTTCCGGCGGGGGGGGGAGGGGGTATGGCTACACCTTC	CASTPSGGGGRGYGYTF
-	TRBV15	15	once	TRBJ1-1	TGTGCCACCAGCAGAGATCAGGGTGTAGTCACTGAAGCTTTCTTT	CATSRDQGVVTEAFF
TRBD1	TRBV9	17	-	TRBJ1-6	TGTGCCAGCAGCGTAGGGGACAGGGAGCCCAATAATTCACCCCTCCACTTT	CASSVGDREPNNSPLHF
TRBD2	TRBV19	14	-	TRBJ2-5	TGTGCCAGTAGCACTAGCGGGGGGGCCAAGACCCAGTACTTC	CASSTSGGAKTQYF
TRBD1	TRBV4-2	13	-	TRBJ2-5	TGTGCCAGCAGGGGACAGACCCAAGAGACCCAGTACTTC	CASRGQTQETQYF
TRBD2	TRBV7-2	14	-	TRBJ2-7	TGTGCCAGCAAACGACTAGCGGGGGTCTTCGAGCAGTACTTC	CASKRLAGVFEQYF
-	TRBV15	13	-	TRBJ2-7	TGTGCCACCAGCATCGACTATCATTACGAGCAGTACTTC	CATSIDYHYEQYF
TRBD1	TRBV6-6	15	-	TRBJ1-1	TGTGCCAGCAGGGAACAGGGGTTGGGGAACACTGAAGCTTTCTTT	CASREQGLGNTEAFF
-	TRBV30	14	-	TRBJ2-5	TGTGCCTGGGGCCCCGGTGGCGCGCAGGGGACCCAGTACTTC	CAWGPGGAQGTQYF
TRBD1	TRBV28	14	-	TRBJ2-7	TGTGCCAGCAGTAAATCAGACAGGGTTGGCGAGCAGTACTTC	CASSKSDRVGEQYF
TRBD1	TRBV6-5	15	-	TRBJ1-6	TGTGCCACCCAACCACAGGGGTCCTATAATTCACCCCTCCACTTT	CATQPQGSYNSPLHF
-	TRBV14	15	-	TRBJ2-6	TGTGCCAGCAGCGGGTGGACAGCTGGGGCCAACGTCCTGACTTTC	CASSGWTAGANVLTF
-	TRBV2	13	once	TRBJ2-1	TGTGCCAGCAATAACAGGGTAATTGGGGAGCAGTTCTTC	CASNNRVIGEQFF
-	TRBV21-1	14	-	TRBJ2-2	TGTGCCAGCAGCGCCGGGGCAAGAGGCGGGGAGCTGTTTTTT	CASSAGARGGELFF
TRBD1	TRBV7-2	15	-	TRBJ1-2	TGTGCCAGCAGCTCACAGGGGGCGATCAACTATGGCTACACCTTC	CASSSQGAINYGYTF
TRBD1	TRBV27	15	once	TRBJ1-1	TGTGCCAGCAAATTACAGGGGGCGGCTAGCACTGAAGCTTTCTTT	CASKLQGAASTEAFF
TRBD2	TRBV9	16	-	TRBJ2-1	TGTGCCAGCAGCGTAGGGCTAGCGGGGGGCTACAATGAGCAGTTCTTC	CASSVGLAGGYNEQFF
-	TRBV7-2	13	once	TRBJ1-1	TGTGCCAGCAGCCTCAGGACGATTACTGAAGCTTTCTTT	CASSLRTITEAFF
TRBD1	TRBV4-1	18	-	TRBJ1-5	TGCGCCAGCAGCCAACGAACCCCTTCTACAGGGGGGAATCAGCCCCAGCATTTT	CASSQRTPSTGGNQPQHF
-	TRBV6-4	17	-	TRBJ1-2	TGTGCCAGCAGTGACCCCATAGTAAGCGGGCAACTATATGGCTACACCTTC	CASSDPIVSGQLYGYTF
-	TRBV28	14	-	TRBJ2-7	TGTGCCAGCAGTTTAGAGCGTTCTTTCGGCGAGCAGTACTTC	CASSLERSFGEQYF
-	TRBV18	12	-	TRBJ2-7	TGTGCCAGCTCACCGTCGGGGGCGGAGCAGTACTTC	CASSPSGAEQYF
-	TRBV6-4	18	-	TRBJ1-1	TGTGCCAGCAGTGACTCCTCTCGGGGGCTAAACATGAACACTGAAGCTTTCTTT	CASSDSSRGLNMNTEAFF
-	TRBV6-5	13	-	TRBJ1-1	TGTGCCGGTCAGAACAGGGAGGACACTGAAGCTTTCTTT	CAGQNREDTEAFF
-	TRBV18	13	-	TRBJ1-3	TGTGCCAGCTCACCAATGCATCTAAACACCATATATTTT	CASSPMHLNTIYF
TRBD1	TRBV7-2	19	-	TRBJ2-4	TGTGCCAGCAGCACTCGGACAGGGGAAGGGGAGGGAGCCAAAAACATTCAGTACTTC	CASSTRTGEGEGAKNIQYF
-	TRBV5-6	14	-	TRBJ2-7	TGTGCCAGCAGCTTTTACGGCGGCTCCTACGAGCAGTACTTC	CASSFYGGSYEQYF
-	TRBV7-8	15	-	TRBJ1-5	TGTGCCAGCGGAAACCGGGGCTCGGTGGGTCAGCCCCAGCATTTT	CASGNRGSVGQPQHF